What follows describes a single TCR beta chain. In the authors' methods: It was from reference gene primer amplification that nucleated cell counts were estimated. Assay: immunoSEQ multiplex PCR; the TCRdb copy retains only in-frame clones and omits some. The DNA was the basis for D and trimming; V, J and clone size are from that table. The sample holds about 50,000 clones, 65% to 85% seen once. This entry comes from a study of blood T cell repertoires in COVID-19. Study summary: Italy, Spain and the United States were the sources of the convalescent and acute COVID-19 samples. PBMCs, B-cell-depleted T cells, or T cells provided the cDNA or gDNA that made up the material.

The J segment lost 1 base and the V segment lost 4 bases, leaving 5 bases of the junction unmatched. CDR1 and CDR2 (germline): MNHEY, SVGAGI. The CDR3 covers 15 residues. The sequenced material came from peripheral blood. The chain employs TRBV6-5 and TRBJ1-1; TRBD1 matches 8 bases. The clonotype originates from a man between 65 and 79 years old with active COVID-19. CDR3 region: CASSSGGLRNTEAFF. The CDR3 DNA reads TGTGCCAGCAGTTCAGGGGGCCTTCGGAACACTGAAGCTTTCTTT.